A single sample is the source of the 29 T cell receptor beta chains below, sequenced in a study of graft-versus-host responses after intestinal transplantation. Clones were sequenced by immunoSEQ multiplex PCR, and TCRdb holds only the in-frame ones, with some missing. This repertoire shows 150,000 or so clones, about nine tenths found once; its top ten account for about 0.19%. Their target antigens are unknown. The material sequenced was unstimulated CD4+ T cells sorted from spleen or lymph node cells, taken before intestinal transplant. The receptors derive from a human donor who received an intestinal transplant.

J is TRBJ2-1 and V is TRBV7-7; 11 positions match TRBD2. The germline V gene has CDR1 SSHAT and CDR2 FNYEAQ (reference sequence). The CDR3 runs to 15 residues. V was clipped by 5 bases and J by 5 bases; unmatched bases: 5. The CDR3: CASSPLTSGDNEQFF. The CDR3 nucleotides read TGTGCCAGCAGCCCTCTGACTAGCGGGGACAATGAGCAGTTCTTC. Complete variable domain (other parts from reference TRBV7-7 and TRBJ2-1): GAGVSQSPRYKVTKRGQDVTLRCDPISSHATLYWYQQALGQGPEFLTYFNYEAQPDKSGLPSDRFSAERPEGSISTLTIQRTEQRDSAMYRCASSPLTSGDNEQFFGPGTRLTVL.

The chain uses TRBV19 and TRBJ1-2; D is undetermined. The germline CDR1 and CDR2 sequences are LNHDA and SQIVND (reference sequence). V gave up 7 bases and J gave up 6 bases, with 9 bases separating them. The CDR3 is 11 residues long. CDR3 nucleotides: TGTGCCAGTATTTTCGGGAATGGCTACACCTTC. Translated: CASIFGNGYTF. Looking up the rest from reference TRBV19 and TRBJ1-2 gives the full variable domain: DGGITQSPKYLFRKEGQNVTLSCEQNLNHDAMYWYRQDPGQGLRLIYYSQIVNDFQKGDIAEGYSVSREKKESFPLTVTSAQKNPTAFYLCASIFGNGYTFGSGTRLTVV.

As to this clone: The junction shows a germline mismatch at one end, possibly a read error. The CDR3 DNA follows: TGTGCCAGCAGGGAAGGACTAGTCTCGACCCAGTACTTC. The encoded protein is CASREGLVSTQYF. This chain connects TRBV2 to TRBJ2-5, with 7 bases fitting TRBD2. Germline-derived CDR1 and CDR2 are SNHLY and FYNNEI. The CDR3 extends over 13 amino acids.

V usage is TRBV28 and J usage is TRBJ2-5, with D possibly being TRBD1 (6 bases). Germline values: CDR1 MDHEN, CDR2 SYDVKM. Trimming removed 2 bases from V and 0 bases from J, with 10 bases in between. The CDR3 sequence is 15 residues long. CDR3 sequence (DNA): TGTGCCAGCAGTTTAGGGACACCCTACCAAGAGACCCAGTACTTC. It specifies CASSLGTPYQETQYF.

This chain's CDR3 is CASSLQGIPPYEQYF. DNA of the CDR3: TGTGCCAGCAGTTTACAGGGGATCCCCCCCTACGAGCAGTACTTC. The J gene is TRBJ2-7, the V gene TRBV28; maybe TRBD1 (6 bases). Germline-derived CDR1 and CDR2 are MDHEN and SYDVKM. V gave up 2 bases and J gave up 2 bases, with 13 bases separating them. The CDR3 is 15 residues long.

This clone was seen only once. Written as DNA, the CDR3 is TGTGCCAGCAGCCCCTCCTCCGGGACAGCGGTTAACTATGGCTACACCTTC. It translates to CASSPSSGTAVNYGYTF. This sequence joins TRBV7-3 and TRBJ1-2, with TRBD1 matching over 7 bases. Trimming cost V 5 bases and J 1 base; bases outside gene matches: 13. The CDR3 loop spans 17 amino acids. Germline loops: CDR1 SGHTA, CDR2 FQGTGA.

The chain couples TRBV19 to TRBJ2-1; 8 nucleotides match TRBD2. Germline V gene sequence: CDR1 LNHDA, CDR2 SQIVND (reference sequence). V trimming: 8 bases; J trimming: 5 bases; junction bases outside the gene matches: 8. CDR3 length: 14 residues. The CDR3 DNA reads TGTGCCAGTGGAATAACGGGAGGGAACAATGAGCAGTTCTTC. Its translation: CASGITGGNNEQFF.

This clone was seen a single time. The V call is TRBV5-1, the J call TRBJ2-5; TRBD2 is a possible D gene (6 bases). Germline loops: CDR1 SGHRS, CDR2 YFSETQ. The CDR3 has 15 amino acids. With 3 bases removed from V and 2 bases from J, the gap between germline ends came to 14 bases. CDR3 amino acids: CASSSNLAQQETQYF. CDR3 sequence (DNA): TGCGCCAGCAGCTCCAATCTAGCGCAACAAGAGACCCAGTACTTC.

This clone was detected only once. CDR3 in DNA: TGTGCCAGCAGTTACTCGTACTCGGCCTACGAGCAGTACTTC. It codes for CASSYSYSAYEQYF. The chain is built from TRBV6-6 and TRBJ2-7; D is uncertain. Trimming removed 0 bases from V and 2 bases from J, with 8 bases in between. The CDR3 is 14 amino acids. Germline V gene sequence: CDR1 MNHNY, CDR2 SVGAGI (reference sequence).

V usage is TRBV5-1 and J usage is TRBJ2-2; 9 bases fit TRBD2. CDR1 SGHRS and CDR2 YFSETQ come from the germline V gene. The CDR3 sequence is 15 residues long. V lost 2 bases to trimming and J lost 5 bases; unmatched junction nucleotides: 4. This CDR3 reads CASSFGTSGTGELFF. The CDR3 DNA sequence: TGCGCCAGCAGCTTTGGCACTAGCGGGACCGGGGAGCTGTTTTTT.

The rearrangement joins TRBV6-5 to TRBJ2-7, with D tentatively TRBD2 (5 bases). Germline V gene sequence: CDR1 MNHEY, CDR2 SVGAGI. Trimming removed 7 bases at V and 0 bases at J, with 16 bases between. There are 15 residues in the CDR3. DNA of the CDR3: TGTGCCAGCACCCGGGGTAGCGTAAGCTCCTACGAGCAGTACTTC. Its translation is CASTRGSVSSYEQYF.

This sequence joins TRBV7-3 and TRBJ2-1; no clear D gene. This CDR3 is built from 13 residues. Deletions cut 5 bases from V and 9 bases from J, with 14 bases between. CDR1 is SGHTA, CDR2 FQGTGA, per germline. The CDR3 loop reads CASSPLGGSEQFF. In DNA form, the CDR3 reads TGTGCCAGCAGCCCTCTTGGTGGAAGTGAGCAGTTCTTC.

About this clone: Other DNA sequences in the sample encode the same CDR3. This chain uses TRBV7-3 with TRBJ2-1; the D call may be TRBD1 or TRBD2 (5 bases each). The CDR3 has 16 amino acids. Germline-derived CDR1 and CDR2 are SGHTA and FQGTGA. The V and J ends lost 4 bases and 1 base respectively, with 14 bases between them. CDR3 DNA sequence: TGTGCCAGCAGCTCTGGCTTGGGGGTTTCCTACAATGAGCAGTTCTTC. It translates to CASSSGLGVSYNEQFF.

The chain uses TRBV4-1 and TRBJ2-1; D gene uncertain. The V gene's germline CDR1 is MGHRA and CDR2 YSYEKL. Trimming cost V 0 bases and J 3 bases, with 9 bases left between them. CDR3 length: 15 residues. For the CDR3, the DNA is TGCGCCAGCAGCCAAGAAGGGCACTACTACAATGAGCAGTTCTTC. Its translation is CASSQEGHYYNEQFF.

CDR3 amino acids: CASSPDASGSNYNEQFF. Here the CDR3 DNA reads TGCGCCAGCAGCCCAGACGCTAGCGGGAGTAACTACAATGAGCAGTTCTTC. The chain uses TRBV5-1 and TRBJ2-1; 10 bases fit TRBD2. With V trimmed by 4 bases and J by 3 bases, 10 bases remained unmatched. Per germline, CDR1 SGHRS and CDR2 YFSETQ. CDR3 size: 17 residues.

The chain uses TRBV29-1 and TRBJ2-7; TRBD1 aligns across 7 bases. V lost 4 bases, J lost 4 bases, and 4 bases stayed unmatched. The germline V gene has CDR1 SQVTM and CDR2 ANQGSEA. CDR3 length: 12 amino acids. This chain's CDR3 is CSVARDSYEQYF. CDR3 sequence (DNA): TGCAGCGTTGCCCGGGACAGTTACGAGCAGTACTTC.

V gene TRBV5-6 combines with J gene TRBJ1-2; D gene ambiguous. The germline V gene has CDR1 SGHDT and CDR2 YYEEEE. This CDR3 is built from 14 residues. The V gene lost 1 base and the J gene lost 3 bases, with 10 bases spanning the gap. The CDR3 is CASSLRVADYGYTF. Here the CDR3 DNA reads TGTGCCAGCAGCTTGCGGGTGGCGGACTATGGCTACACCTTC.

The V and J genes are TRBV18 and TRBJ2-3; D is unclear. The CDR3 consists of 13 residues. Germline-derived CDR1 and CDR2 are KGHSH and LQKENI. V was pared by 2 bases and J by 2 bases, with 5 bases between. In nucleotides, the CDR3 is TGTGCCAGCTCACCAAAAATCACAGATACGCAGTATTTT. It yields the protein CASSPKITDTQYF.

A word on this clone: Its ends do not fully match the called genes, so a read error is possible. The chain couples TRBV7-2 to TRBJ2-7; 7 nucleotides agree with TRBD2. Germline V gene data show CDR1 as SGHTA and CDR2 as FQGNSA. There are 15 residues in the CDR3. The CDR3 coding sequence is TGTGCCAGCAACTTAGCCGGGACTAATAACTACGAGCAGTACTTC. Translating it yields CASNLAGTNNYEQYF.

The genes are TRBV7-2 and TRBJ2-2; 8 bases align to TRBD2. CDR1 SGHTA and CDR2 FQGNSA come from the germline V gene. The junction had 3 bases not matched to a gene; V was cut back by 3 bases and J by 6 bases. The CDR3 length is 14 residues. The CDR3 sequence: CASSFTGGAGELFF. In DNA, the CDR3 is TGTGCCAGCAGCTTTACGGGAGGGGCCGGGGAGCTGTTTTTT.

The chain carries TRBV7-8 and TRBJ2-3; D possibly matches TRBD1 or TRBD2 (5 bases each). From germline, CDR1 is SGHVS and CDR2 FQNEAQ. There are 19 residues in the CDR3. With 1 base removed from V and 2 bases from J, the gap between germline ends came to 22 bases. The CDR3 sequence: CASSLGRDHLGAFTDTQYF. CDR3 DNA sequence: TGTGCCAGCAGCTTAGGCCGGGACCACCTTGGGGCTTTCACAGATACGCAGTATTTT. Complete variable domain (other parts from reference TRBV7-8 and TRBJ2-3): GAGVSQSPRYKVAKRGQDVALRCDPISGHVSLFWYQQALGQGPEFLTYFQNEAQLDKSGLPSDRFFAERPEGSVSTLKIQRTQQEDSAVYLCASSLGRDHLGAFTDTQYFGPGTRLTVL.

The CDR3 loop reads CASSLAGNNSYEQYF. The DNA of the CDR3 is TGCGCCAGCAGCCTAGCGGGCAACAACTCCTACGAGCAGTACTTC. V gene TRBV5-1 combines with J gene TRBJ2-7; 8 bases align to TRBD2. From germline, CDR1 is SGHRS and CDR2 YFSETQ. The CDR3 runs 15 residues. J gave up 0 bases and V 4 bases, and 6 bases lay outside the gene matches.

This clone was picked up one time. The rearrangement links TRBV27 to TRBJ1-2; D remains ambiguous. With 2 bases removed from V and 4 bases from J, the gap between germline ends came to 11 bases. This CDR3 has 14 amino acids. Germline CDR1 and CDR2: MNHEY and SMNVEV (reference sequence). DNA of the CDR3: TGTGCCAGCAGTTTACTCGGGCCTCCCTATGGCTACACCTTC. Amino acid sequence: CASSLLGPPYGYTF.

CDR3 residues: CASSLGATTYEQYF. The CDR3 DNA reads as TGTGCCAGCAGCCTAGGGGCAACTACCTACGAGCAGTACTTC. This chain joins TRBV7-8 and TRBJ2-7; TRBD1 might be the D (5 bases). The CDR3 is made up of 14 amino acids. Trimming removed 5 bases at V and 2 bases at J, with 13 bases between. Germline lookup yields CDR1 SGHVS and CDR2 FQNEAQ.

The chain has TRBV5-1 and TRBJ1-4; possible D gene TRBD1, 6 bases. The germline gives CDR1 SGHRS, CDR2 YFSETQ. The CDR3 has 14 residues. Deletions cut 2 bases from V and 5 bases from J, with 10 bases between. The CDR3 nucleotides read TGCGCCAGCAGCTTTCAGGGGAGGAATGAAAAACTGTTTTTT. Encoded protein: CASSFQGRNEKLFF.

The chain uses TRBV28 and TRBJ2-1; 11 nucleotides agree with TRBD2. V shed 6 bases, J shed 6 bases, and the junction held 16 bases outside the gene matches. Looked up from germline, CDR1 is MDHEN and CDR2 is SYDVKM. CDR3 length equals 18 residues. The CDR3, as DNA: TGTGCCAGCAGCTCCCCGGGGTTTAGCGGGAGGGCCCCCAATGAGCAGTTCTTC. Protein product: CASSSPGFSGRAPNEQFF.

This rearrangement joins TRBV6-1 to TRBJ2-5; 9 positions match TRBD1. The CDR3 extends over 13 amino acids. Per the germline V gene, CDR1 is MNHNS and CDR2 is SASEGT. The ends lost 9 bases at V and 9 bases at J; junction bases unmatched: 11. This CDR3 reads CASGPLTGGAQYF. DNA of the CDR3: TGTGCCAGTGGACCGCTGACAGGGGGAGCCCAGTACTTC.

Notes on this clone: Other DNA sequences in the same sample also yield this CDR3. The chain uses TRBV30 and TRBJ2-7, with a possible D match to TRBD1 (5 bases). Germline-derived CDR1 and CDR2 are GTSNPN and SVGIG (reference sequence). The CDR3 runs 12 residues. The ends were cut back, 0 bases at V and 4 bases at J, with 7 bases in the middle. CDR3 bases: TGTGCCTGGAGTGTTCAGGGATACGAGCAGTACTTC. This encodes CAWSVQGYEQYF. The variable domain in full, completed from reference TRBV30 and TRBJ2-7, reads SQTIHQWPATLVQPVGSPLSLECTVEGTSNPNLYWYRQAAGRGLQLLFYSVGIGQISSEVPQNLSASRPQDRQFILSSKKLLLSDSGFYLCAWSVQGYEQYFGPGTRLTVT.

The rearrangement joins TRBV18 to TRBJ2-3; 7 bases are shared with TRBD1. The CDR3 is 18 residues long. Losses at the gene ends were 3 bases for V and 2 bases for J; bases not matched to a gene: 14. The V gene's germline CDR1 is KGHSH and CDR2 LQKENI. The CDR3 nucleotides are TGTGCCAGCTCACCCCGCCAGCCCGAGGGGGCGAACACAGATACGCAGTATTTT. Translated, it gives CASSPRQPEGANTDTQYF.